This is a list of T cell receptor beta chains from one sample in a study of T cell repertoires in cytomegalovirus infection. TCRdb redid the calling of the reads with MiXCR, one entry per CDR3 protein. This table has hundreds of thousands of distinct CDR3 sequences, roughly 31% appearing once. Antigens of these TCRs are unknown. Specimen: cultured CD8+ T cells from PBMCs, collected from culture after CMV antigen stimulation. The origin of the receptors is a human donor in good health (CMV status not recorded). Some clones in this sample may be carry-over from other donors' samples. Both conserved end residues are part of each CDR3. The order of the fields is J gene, D gene, V gene, clone size, CDR3 DNA, CDR3 protein. A D gene is named only where the DNA matches it firmly. Rows give clone size only sometimes, using once, few, many, or a class for an expanded clone.

TRBJ2-7 | . | TRBV10-3 | few | TGTGCCATCAGTGAATCAGATGGTTCTACCTACGAGCAGTACTTC | CAISESDGSTYEQYF
TRBJ1-4 | TRBD1 | TRBV19 | few | TGTGCCAGTAGAACCGACAGGGTGGATAAGATAATTAATGAAAAACTGTTTTTT | CASRTDRVDKIINEKLFF
TRBJ2-5 | TRBD2 | TRBV7-2 | few | TGTGCCAGCAGCCTGGGGACTAGCGGGGGGGTACATGAGACCCAGTACTTC | CASSLGTSGGVHETQYF
TRBJ1-6 | TRBD1 | TRBV19 | . | TGTGCCAGTAGCCACGACAGGGGATCACCCCTCCACTTT | CASSHDRGSPLHF
TRBJ2-3 | TRBD2 | TRBV6-1 | . | TGTGCCAGCAGGGCGGGACTAGCGGGGGTGGATACGCAGTATTTT | CASRAGLAGVDTQYF
TRBJ2-7 | . | TRBV12-3/TRBV12-4 | many | TGTGCCAGCAGTTTAGTGGCGAGGAGCGAGCAGTACTTC | CASSLVARSEQYF
TRBJ2-1 | . | TRBV4-1 | few | TGCGCCAGCAGCTATCTCGCGGTTTACAATGAGCAGTTCTTC | CASSYLAVYNEQFF
TRBJ1-5 | . | TRBV15 | . | TGTGCCACCAGCATAACCCGGGGAGTAGGTCAGCCCCAGCATTTT | CATSITRGVGQPQHF
TRBJ1-1 | TRBD1 | TRBV27 | . | TGTGCCAGCAGTTTTTCCCCCGGGACAGGGGGCGGAGGGACTGAAGCTTTCTTT | CASSFSPGTGGGGTEAFF
TRBJ2-5 | . | TRBV5-6 | . | TGTGCCAGCAGCGCCAGGGGCACCTTCCAAGAGACCCAGTACTTC | CASSARGTFQETQYF
TRBJ2-1 | TRBD1 | TRBV6-1 | few | TGTGCCAGCAGTGAAGAACCGACAGGGTACTACAATGAGCAGTTCTTC | CASSEEPTGYYNEQFF
TRBJ2-5 | TRBD2 | TRBV12-3/TRBV12-4 | . | TGTGCCAGCAGATCCCTCTCTAGCGGGGGGCCAGAGACCCAGTACTTC | CASRSLSSGGPETQYF
TRBJ1-2 | . | TRBV28 | . | TGTGCCAGCAGGCCCCCAAGTAGGGCCCTTTATACTAATACTTATGGCTACACCTTC | CASRPPSRALYTNTYGYTF
TRBJ2-7 | . | TRBV5-1 | many | TGCGCCAGCAGCTTGGGCCGGACAGTCCAAGGGCGGGAGCAGTACTTC | CASSLGRTVQGREQYF
TRBJ1-2 | TRBD1 | TRBV12-3/TRBV12-4 | . | TGTGCCAGCAGTTTGGCCTTAAGGGGACAGGGTAGCTATGGCTACACCTTC | CASSLALRGQGSYGYTF
TRBJ2-3 | . | TRBV19 | . | TGTGCCAGTAGTAGGGGGGGAGGGGGCTATACAGATACGCAGTATTTT | CASSRGGGGYTDTQYF
TRBJ2-3 | . | TRBV2 | . | TGTGCCAGCAGTTTCCCGGGTGCGGGGGCCTCCACAGATACGCAGTATTTT | CASSFPGAGASTDTQYF
TRBJ1-2 | . | TRBV2 | . | TGTGCCAGCAGTGGCTACACCTTC | CASSGYTF
TRBJ1-1 | . | TRBV7-8 | many | TGTGCCAGCAGCTTAGTAGCCCTGGTTGTGACTGAAGCTTTCTTT | CASSLVALVVTEAFF
TRBJ1-5 | . | TRBV27 | . | TGTGCCAGCAGTTTTGGCAGGGATTCGGGTCAGCCCCAGCATTTT | CASSFGRDSGQPQHF
TRBJ2-7 | . | TRBV15 | few | TGTGCCACCAGCAAATCAGGGGATAACTACGAGCAGTACTTC | CATSKSGDNYEQYF
TRBJ2-1 | TRBD2 | TRBV5-6 | few | TGTGCCAGCAGCTTGGAAAGCGGGGGGACCTACAATGAGCAGTTCTTC | CASSLESGGTYNEQFF
TRBJ2-7 | TRBD1 | TRBV5-1 | few | TGCGCCAGCCGTCCGGGACAGGGCTACGAGCAGTACTTC | CASRPGQGYEQYF
TRBJ1-1 | . | TRBV9 | once | TGTGCCAGCAGCAGGGGAAAGGGCACTGAAGCTTTCTTT | CASSRGKGTEAFF